The next 16 T cell receptor beta chains were all read from a single sample in a study of cytomegalovirus exposure and HLA in healthy donors. The PCR had 60 Vbeta and 13 Jbeta primers. This table comes from immunoSEQ multiplex PCR, and its TCRdb copy is limited to in-frame clones, with some not included. The repertoire holds roughly 120,000 clones, roughly four fifths seen once, with 4% to 5% in the top ten. Sample: PBMCs. Receptors were obtained from a woman between 50 and 59 years old in good health and CMV-seropositive.

The J gene is TRBJ1-2, the V gene TRBV7-3, with 9 bases matching TRBD1. Germline V CDR1 and CDR2: SGHTA, FQGTGA. V was clipped by 1 base and J by 6 bases; unmatched bases: 6. The CDR3 is 15 amino acids. This CDR3 reads CASSLIGQGNHGYTF. In DNA, the CDR3 is TGTGCCAGCAGCTTAATCGGACAGGGGAACCATGGCTACACCTTC.

This chain uses TRBV10-3 with TRBJ1-2, with D unclear. Trimming cost V 2 bases and J 8 bases, with 21 bases left between them. From germline, CDR1 is ENHRY and CDR2 SYGVKD. The CDR3 spans 16 residues. The CDR3 nucleotides are TGTGCCATCAGTGAGGGGGAGAACCTCCCTCTGGGGGGCTACACCTTC. This codes for CAISEGENLPLGGYTF.

This chain links TRBV10-3 with TRBJ2-2, with 7 bases fitting TRBD1. With V trimmed by 10 bases and J by 5 bases, 7 bases remained unmatched. Germline V gene sequence: CDR1 ENHRY, CDR2 SYGVKD. The CDR3 totals 13 residues. The CDR3 nucleotides read TGTGCCACTCGGACAGGCGCGACCGGGGAGCTGTTTTTT. Translating gives CATRTGATGELFF.

The CDR3 DNA follows: TGTGCCAGTAGTTCCCCCGGGGGGAGCCGGCTATTTGAAAAACTGTTTTTT. Translating gives CASSSPGGSRLFEKLFF. The chain couples TRBV19 to TRBJ1-4; a weak D match, TRBD1 (5 bases). The length of the CDR3 is 17 residues. V gave up 5 bases and J gave up 7 bases, with 23 bases separating them. Looked up from germline, CDR1 is LNHDA and CDR2 is SQIVND (reference sequence).

The chain links TRBV7-8 to TRBJ2-7, with 12 bases matching TRBD2. Germline V gene data show CDR1 as SGHVS and CDR2 as FQNEAQ. The ends lost 4 bases at V and 3 bases at J; junction bases unmatched: 19. CDR3 size: 20 residues. The CDR3 spells CASSSRLAGDADLKFYEQYF. The CDR3 nucleotides read TGTGCCAGCAGCTCCAGACTAGCGGGGGACGCGGACCTAAAATTCTACGAGCAGTACTTC.

The chain has TRBV5-1 and TRBJ2-3, with TRBD1 matching 8 bases. Germline trimming cut 4 bases from V and 7 bases from J; bases unmatched to any gene: 14. The CDR3 runs 16 residues. CDR1 and CDR2 (germline): SGHRS, YFSETQ. The CDR3 DNA follows: TGCGCCAGCAGCCTCGATCCGGGACAGGCCAGGAATACGCAGTATTTT. As protein: CASSLDPGQARNTQYF.

This clone was counted only a few times. The chain employs TRBV5-1 and TRBJ1-4, with 9 bases aligning to TRBD1. The V gene end was trimmed by 3 bases and the J gene end by 7 bases; junction bases not matched to a gene: 13. The CDR3 contains 17 residues. Germline V gives CDR1 SGHRS, CDR2 YFSETQ. This CDR3 is CASSYSELQGASEKLFF. CDR3 in DNA: TGCGCCAGCAGCTATTCCGAACTACAGGGGGCGAGTGAAAAACTGTTTTTT.

CDR3 protein: CAWSVPGGTDTQYF. The CDR3 DNA reads as TGTGCCTGGAGTGTCCCCGGGGGCACAGATACGCAGTATTTT. The chain links TRBV30 to TRBJ2-3; the D gene is possibly TRBD2 (5 bases). This CDR3 has 14 amino acids. V gave up 0 bases and J gave up 1 base, with 8 bases separating them. Germline V gene data show CDR1 as GTSNPN and CDR2 as SVGIG (reference sequence).

The V call is TRBV2, the J call TRBJ1-3; no clear D gene. The germline gives CDR1 SNHLY, CDR2 FYNNEI. CDR3 length equals 14 residues. Trimming cost V 2 bases and J 1 base, with 6 bases left between them. CDR3 DNA: TGTGCCAGCAGTGAACGAGAGTCTGGAAACACCATATATTTT. This gives the protein CASSERESGNTIYF. Supplemented by reference TRBV2 and TRBJ1-3, the full variable domain reads EPEVTQTPSHQVTQMGQEVILRCVPISNHLYFYWYRQILGQKVEFLVSFYNNEISEKSEIFDDQFSVERPDGSNFTLKIRSTKLEDSAMYFCASSERESGNTIYFGEGSWLTVV.

The chain's CDR3 is CASSLEGQGGQPQHF. CDR3 in DNA: TGTGCCAGCAGCTTGGAGGGACAGGGAGGCCAGCCCCAGCATTTT. The chain combines TRBV5-5 with TRBJ1-5, with 9 nucleotides matching TRBD1. This CDR3 comprises 15 residues. Germline CDR1 is SGHKS and CDR2 is YYEKEE (reference sequence). Unmatched junction bases numbered 5, after V lost 0 bases and J lost 7 bases.

The rearrangement links TRBV6-6 to TRBJ2-2; 7 bases match TRBD2. This CDR3 contains 14 residues. Germline CDR1 and CDR2: MNHNY and SVGAGI (reference sequence). Trimming cost V 6 bases and J 6 bases; bases outside gene matches: 7. The CDR3 bases are TGTGCCAGCAGCTCTACGGGGGGATCCGGGGAGCTGTTTTTT. Residues: CASSSTGGSGELFF.

The CDR3 nucleotides are TGTGCCACCTCTAGCTCCAAGCCCGCCGAGCAGTACTTC. This encodes CATSSSKPAEQYF. The chain couples TRBV28 to TRBJ2-7; D is possibly TRBD2 (5 bases). CDR1 MDHEN and CDR2 SYDVKM come from the germline V gene. The CDR3 is made up of 13 amino acids. V gave up 10 bases and J gave up 6 bases, with 19 bases separating them. The full variable domain, rest sourced from reference TRBV28 and TRBJ2-7, is DVKVTQSSRYLVKRTGEKVFLECVQDMDHENMFWYRQDPGLGLRLIYFSYDVKMKEKGDIPEGYSVSREKKERFSLILESASTNQTSMYLCATSSSKPAEQYFGPGTRLTVT.

This clone was seen only once. The chain combines TRBV11-2 with TRBJ1-6; no clear D gene. The CDR3 covers 17 residues. V shed 0 bases and J shed 6 bases, with 15 bases lying between them. Germline CDR1 reads SGHAT; CDR2 reads FQNNGV. CDR3 bases: TGTGCCAGCAGCTTAGATCGGGGTTTCGGGTTTAATTCACCCCTCCACTTT. Amino acids: CASSLDRGFGFNSPLHF.

This clone rates as large. Distinct nucleotide sequences in the sample also encode this CDR3. This chain connects TRBV5-5 to TRBJ2-2; the D gene is possibly TRBD2 (6 bases). V was cut by 0 bases and J by 0 bases, with 12 bases left in between. The germline V gene has CDR1 SGHKS and CDR2 YYEKEE (reference sequence). This CDR3 has 17 residues. CDR3: CASSLGPGGANTGELFF. The CDR3 bases are TGTGCCAGCAGCTTGGGTCCTGGCGGGGCGAACACCGGGGAGCTGTTTTTT.

This chain joins TRBV14 and TRBJ1-1; 7 positions match TRBD1. The CDR3 runs 15 residues. Unmatched junction bases numbered 14, after V lost 4 bases and J lost 9 bases. Germline V lookup: CDR1 SGHDN, CDR2 FVKESK. CDR3 sequence (DNA): TGTGCCAGCAGCCGAACAGGGGAATCGGTTTTTCAAGCTTTCTTT. It specifies CASSRTGESVFQAFF. The variable domain in full, completed from reference TRBV14 and TRBJ1-1, reads EAGVTQFPSHSVIEKGQTVTLRCDPISGHDNLYWYRRVMGKEIKFLLHFVKESKQDESGMPNNRFLAERTGGTYSTLKVQPAELEDSGVYFCASSRTGESVFQAFFGQGTRLTVV.

The genes are TRBV9 and TRBJ1-3; perhaps TRBD1 as D (5 bases). CDR1 and CDR2 from the germline V gene are SGDLS and YYNGEE. Trimming pared 4 bases from V and 1 base from J, leaving 9 bases between. This CDR3 is built from 14 residues. The CDR3 sequence is CASSLRGSGNTIYF. The CDR3 DNA sequence: TGTGCCAGCAGCCTAAGGGGTTCTGGAAACACCATATATTTT.